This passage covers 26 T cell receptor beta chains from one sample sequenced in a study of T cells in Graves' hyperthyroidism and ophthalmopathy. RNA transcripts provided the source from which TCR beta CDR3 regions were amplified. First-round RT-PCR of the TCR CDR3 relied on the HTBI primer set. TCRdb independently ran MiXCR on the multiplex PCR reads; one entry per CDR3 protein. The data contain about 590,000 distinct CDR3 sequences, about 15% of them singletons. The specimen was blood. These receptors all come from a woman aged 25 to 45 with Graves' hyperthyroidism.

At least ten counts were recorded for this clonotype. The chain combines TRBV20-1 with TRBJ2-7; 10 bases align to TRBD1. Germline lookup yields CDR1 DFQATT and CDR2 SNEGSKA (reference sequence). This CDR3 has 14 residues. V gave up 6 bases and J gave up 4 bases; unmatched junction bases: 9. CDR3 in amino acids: CSAYSTGQGYEQYF. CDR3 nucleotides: TGCAGTGCGTACTCCACGGGACAGGGGTACGAGCAGTACTTC.

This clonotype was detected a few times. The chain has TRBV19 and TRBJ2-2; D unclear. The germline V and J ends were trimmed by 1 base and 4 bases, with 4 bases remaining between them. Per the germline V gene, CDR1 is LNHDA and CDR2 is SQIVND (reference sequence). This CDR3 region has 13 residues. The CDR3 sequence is CASSIVATGELFF. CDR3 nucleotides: TGTGCCAGTAGTATAGTCGCCACCGGGGAGCTGTTTTTT.

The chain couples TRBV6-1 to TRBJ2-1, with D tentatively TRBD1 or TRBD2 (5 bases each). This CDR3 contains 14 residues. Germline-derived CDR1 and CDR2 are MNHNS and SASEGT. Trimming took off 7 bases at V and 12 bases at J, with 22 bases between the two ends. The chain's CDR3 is CASNTYEGPQGQFF. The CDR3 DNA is TGTGCCAGCAATACGTACGAGGGGCCTCAGGGGCAGTTCTTC.

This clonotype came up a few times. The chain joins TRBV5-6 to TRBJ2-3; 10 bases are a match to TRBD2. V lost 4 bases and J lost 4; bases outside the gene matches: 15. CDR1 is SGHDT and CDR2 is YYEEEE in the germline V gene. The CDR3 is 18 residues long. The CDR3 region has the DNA TGTGCCAGCAGCCCCACCCTAGCGGGAGTATCGACGGCAGATACGCAGTATTTT. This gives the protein CASSPTLAGVSTADTQYF.

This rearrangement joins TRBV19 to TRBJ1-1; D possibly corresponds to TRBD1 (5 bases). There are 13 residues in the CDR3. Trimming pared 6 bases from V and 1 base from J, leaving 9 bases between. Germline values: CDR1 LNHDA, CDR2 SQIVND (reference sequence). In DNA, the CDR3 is TGTGCCAGTAGAGCAGGACAGAACACTGAAGCTTTCTTT. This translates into CASRAGQNTEAFF.

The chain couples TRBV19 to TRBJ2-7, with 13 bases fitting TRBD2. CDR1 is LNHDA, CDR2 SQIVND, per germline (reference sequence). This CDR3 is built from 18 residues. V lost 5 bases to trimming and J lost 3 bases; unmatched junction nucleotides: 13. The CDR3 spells CASSPHTGTSGAVYEQYF. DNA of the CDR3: TGTGCCAGTAGTCCCCATACCGGGACTAGCGGGGCCGTCTACGAGCAGTACTTC.

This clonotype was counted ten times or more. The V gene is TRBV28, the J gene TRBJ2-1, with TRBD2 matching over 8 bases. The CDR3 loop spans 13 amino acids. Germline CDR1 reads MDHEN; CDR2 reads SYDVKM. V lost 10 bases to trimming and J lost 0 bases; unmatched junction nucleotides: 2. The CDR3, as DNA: TGTGCCATGAGCGGGAGCTCCTACAATGAGCAGTTCTTC. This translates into CAMSGSSYNEQFF.

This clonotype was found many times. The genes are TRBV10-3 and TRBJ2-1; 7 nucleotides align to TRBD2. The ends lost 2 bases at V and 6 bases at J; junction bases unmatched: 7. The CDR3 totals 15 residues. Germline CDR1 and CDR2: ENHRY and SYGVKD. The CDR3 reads CAISEGRETLNEQFF. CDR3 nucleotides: TGTGCCATCAGTGAGGGGCGGGAGACCCTCAATGAGCAGTTCTTC.

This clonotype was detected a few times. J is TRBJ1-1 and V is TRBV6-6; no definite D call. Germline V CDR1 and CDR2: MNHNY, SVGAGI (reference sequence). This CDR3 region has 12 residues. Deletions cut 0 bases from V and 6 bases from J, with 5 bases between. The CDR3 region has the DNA TGTGCCAGCAGTTACTCGGGATCTGAAGCTTTCTTT. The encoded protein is CASSYSGSEAFF.

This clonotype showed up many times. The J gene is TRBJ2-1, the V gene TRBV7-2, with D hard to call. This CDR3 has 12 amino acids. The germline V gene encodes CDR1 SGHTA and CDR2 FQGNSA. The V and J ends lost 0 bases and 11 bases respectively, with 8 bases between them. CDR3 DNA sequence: TGTGCCAGCAGCTTAGCGGGCCAGAAGCAGTTCTTC. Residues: CASSLAGQKQFF.

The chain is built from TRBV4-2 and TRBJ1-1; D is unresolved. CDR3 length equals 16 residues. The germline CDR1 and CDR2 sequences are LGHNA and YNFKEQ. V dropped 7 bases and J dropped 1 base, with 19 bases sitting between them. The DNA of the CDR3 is TGTGCCAGCACCATAGGGCAGATGTCGCCGAACACTGAAGCTTTCTTT. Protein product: CASTIGQMSPNTEAFF.

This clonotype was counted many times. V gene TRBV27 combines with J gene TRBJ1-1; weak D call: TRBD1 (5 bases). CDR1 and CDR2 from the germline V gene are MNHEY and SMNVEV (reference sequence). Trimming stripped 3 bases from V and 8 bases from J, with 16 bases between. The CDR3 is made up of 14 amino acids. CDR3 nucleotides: TGTGCCAGCAGTTTCGGGACCTTACGTGGGGAAGCTTTCTTT. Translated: CASSFGTLRGEAFF.

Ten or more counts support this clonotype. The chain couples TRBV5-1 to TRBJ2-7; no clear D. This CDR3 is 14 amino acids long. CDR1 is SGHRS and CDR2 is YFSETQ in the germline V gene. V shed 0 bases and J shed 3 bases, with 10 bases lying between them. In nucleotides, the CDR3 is TGCGCCAGCAGCTTGGCCCCTTCCAGCTACGAGCAGTACTTC. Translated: CASSLAPSSYEQYF. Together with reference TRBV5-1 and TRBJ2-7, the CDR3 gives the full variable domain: KAGVTQTPRYLIKTRGQQVTLSCSPISGHRSVSWYQQTPGQGLQFLFEYFSETQRNKGNFPGRFSGRQFSNSRSEMNVSTLELGDSALYLCASSLAPSSYEQYFGPGTRLTVT.

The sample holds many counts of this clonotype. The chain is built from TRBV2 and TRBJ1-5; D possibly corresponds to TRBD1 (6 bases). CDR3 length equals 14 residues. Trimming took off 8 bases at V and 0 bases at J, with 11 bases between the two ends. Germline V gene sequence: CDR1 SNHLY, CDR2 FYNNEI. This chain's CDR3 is CASVRDNSNQPQHF. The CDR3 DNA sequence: TGTGCCAGCGTCCGGGACAATAGCAATCAGCCCCAGCATTTT.

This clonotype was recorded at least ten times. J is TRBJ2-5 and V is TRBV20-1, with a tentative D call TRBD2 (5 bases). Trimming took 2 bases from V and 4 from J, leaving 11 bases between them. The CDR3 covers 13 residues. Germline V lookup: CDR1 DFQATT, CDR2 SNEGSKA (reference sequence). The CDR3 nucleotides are TGCAGTGCTAGACTAGGACTTCTAGAGACCCAGTACTTC. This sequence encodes CSARLGLLETQYF.

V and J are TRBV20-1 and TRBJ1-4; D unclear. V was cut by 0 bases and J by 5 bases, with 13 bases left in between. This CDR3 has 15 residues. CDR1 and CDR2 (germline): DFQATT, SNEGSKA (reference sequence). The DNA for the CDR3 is TGCAGTGCTAGAGATAGGAGACAATCAAATGAAAAACTGTTTTTT. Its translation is CSARDRRQSNEKLFF.

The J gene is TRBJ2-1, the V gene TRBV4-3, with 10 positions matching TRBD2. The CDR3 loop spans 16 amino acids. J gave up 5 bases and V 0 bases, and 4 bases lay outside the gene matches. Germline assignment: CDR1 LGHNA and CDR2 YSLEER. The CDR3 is CASSQEWLAGDNEQFF. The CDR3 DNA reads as TGCGCCAGCAGCCAAGAATGGCTAGCGGGAGACAATGAGCAGTTCTTC.

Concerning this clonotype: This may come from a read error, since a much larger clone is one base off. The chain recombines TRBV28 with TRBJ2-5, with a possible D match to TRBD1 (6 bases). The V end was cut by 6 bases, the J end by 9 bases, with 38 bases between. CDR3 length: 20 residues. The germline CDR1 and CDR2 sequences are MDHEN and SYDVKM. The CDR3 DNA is TGTGCCAGCAGCAAGCACAGGGACCCCACCAAGAGACCGCGTGCCAGTCCCCAGTACTTC. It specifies CASSKHRDPTKRPRASPQYF.

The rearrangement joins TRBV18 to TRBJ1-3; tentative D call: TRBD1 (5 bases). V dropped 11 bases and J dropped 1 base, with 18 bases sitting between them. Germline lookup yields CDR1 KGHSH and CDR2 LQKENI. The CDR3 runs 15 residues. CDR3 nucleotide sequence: TGTGCCTACCGTCCCGGGGACGGGTCTGGAAACACCATATATTTT. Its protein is CAYRPGDGSGNTIYF. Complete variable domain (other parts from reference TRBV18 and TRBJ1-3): NAGVMQNPRHLVRRRGQEARLRCSPMKGHSHVYWYRQLPEEGLKFMVYLQKENIIDESGMPKERFSAEFPKEGPSILRIQQVVRGDSAAYFCAYRPGDGSGNTIYFGEGSWLTVV.

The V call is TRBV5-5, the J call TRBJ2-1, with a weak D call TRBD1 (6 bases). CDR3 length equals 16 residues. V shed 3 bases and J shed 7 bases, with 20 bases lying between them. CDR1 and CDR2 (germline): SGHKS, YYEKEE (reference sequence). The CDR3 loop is CASSSGAGTKRNEQFF. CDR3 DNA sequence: TGTGCCAGCAGCTCCGGGGCCGGGACAAAAAGGAATGAGCAGTTCTTC.

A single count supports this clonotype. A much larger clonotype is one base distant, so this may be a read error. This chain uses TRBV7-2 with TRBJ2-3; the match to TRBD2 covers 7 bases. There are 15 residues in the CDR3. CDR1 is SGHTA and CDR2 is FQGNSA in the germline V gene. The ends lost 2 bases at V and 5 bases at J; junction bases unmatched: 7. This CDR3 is CASSLMSGTVDTQYF. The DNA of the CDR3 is TGTGCCAGCAGCTTAATGAGCGGGACCGTAGATACGCAGTATTTT.

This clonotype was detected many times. CDR3 amino acids: CASGNSDTGELFF. CDR3 nucleotides: TGCGCCAGCGGAAACAGTGACACCGGGGAGCTGTTTTTT. This rearrangement joins TRBV5-1 to TRBJ2-2, with D unresolved. The CDR3 has 13 residues. Germline CDR1 reads SGHRS; CDR2 reads YFSETQ. V was clipped by 7 bases and J by 3 bases, with 10 bases between them.

CDR3 DNA sequence: TGTGCCATCAGTGAGTTAAACTACGAGCAGTACTTC. This sequence encodes CAISELNYEQYF. The gene calls are TRBV10-3 and TRBJ2-7, with no clear D. Trimming left V 1 base short and J 3 bases short, with 4 bases between. This CDR3 is 12 amino acids long. The germline V gene encodes CDR1 ENHRY and CDR2 SYGVKD.

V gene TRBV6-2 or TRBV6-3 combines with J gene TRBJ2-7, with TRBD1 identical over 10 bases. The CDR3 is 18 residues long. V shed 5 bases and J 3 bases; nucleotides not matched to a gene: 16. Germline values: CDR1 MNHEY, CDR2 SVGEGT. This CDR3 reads CASSHAPRTGGVLYEQYF. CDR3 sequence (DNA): TGTGCCAGCAGTCATGCCCCCCGGACAGGGGGAGTTCTCTACGAGCAGTACTTC.

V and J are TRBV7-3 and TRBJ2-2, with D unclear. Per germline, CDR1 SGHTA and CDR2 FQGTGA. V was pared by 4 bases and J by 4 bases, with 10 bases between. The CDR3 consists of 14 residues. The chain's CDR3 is CASSSQPSTGELFF. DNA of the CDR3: TGTGCCAGCAGCTCTCAACCGAGCACCGGGGAGCTGTTTTTT.

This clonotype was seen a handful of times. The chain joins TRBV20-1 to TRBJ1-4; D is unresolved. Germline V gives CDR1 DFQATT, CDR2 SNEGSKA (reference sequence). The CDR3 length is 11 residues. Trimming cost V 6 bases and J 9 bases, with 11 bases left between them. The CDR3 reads CSARPTQKLFF. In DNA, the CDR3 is TGCAGTGCGAGACCAACCCAAAAACTGTTTTTT.